Sequencing of this TCR beta chain was carried out in a study of shared T cell receptors in the human thymus. This table comes from immunoSEQ multiplex PCR, and its TCRdb copy is limited to in-frame clones, with some not included. The sample includes about 540,000 clones, around 78% of them seen just once. CDR3 length equals 12 residues. Germline V gives CDR1 WNHNN, CDR2 SYGVQD (reference sequence). The V end was cut by 8 bases, the J end by 7 bases, with 12 bases between. This sample also belongs to another study, concerning human thymus T cells. This second study says: The sample donors, healthy Finnish infants, were having corrective surgery for congenital heart defects. Thymus tissue for the work was resected from patients undergoing corrective heart surgery. Thymic and blood repertoires showed apparently biased V and J gene usage. Related reports documented highly overlapping thymic repertoires among unrelated individuals.

J is TRBJ1-5 and V is TRBV10-1, with TRBD1 as a possible D gene (6 bases). The TCR comes from a boy younger than two with a congenital heart defect. Source material: thymocytes. For the CDR3, the DNA is TGCGCCAGCCCTCAGGGACACCAGCCCCAGCATTTT. Its protein is CASPQGHQPQHF.